A single sample is the source of the 16 T cell receptor beta chains below, sequenced in a study of T cells after yellow fever vaccination (dated by TCRdb to about 2019). This sample's treatment or condition label indicates: live attenuated yellow fever vaccine strain. Library generation was performed with 5' RACE. TCRdb records Illumina HiSeq 2500 as the sequencer. TCRdb took the public reads, trimmed them with fastp at Q25, ran MiXCR for clone calling and kept in-frame beta chains. Records with the same CDR3 protein are collapsed into one entry carrying the most frequent genes and DNA. The sample table records roughly 520,000 distinct CDR3 sequences; 20% to 25% of these occur just once. The ten top clones hold about 16% of the sample. The starting material was PBMCs, obtained less than 25 days after the first yellow fever vaccination. The receptors were sampled from a man aged 18 to 29 who received the YFV17D yellow fever vaccine.

Only a few counts were recorded for this clonotype. This chain links TRBV7-2 with TRBJ1-1; TRBD1 matches 8 bases. This CDR3 contains 15 residues. Germline CDR1 and CDR2: SGHTA and FQGNSA. The V gene end was trimmed by 5 bases and the J gene end by 5 bases; junction bases not matched to a gene: 10. CDR3 bases: TGTGCCAGCAGCCCGCGAGGACAGGGTCGGACTGAAGCTTTCTTT. Translating gives CASSPRGQGRTEAFF.

The rearrangement uses TRBV10-1 and TRBJ2-7; D is unclear. CDR3 length: 14 amino acids. Trimming removed 0 bases from V and 1 base from J, with 7 bases in between. Germline V gene data show CDR1 as WNHNN and CDR2 as SYGVQD (reference sequence). This CDR3 is CASSESHASYEQYF. For the CDR3, the DNA is TGCGCCAGCAGTGAGTCGCACGCTTCCTACGAGCAGTACTTC.

With respect to this clonotype: Germline is not matched at one junction end, which may reflect a read error. The genes are TRBV5-1 and TRBJ1-1; D is uncertain. Germline lookup yields CDR1 SGHRS and CDR2 YFSETQ. CDR3 length equals 13 residues. The CDR3 loop is CTSSLMGNTEAFF. CDR3 coding DNA: TGCACCAGCAGCTTGATGGGGAACACTGAAGCTTTCTTT.

V and J are TRBV12-3 or TRBV12-4 and TRBJ2-1, with a weak D call TRBD2 (6 bases). Trimming left V 2 bases short and J 8 bases short, with 13 bases between. The CDR3 consists of 14 residues. DNA for the CDR3: TGTGCCAGCAGTTTAATGAGCGGCGGGGATGAGCAGTTCTTC. Its translation is CASSLMSGGDEQFF.

This clonotype was picked up a small number of times. The J gene is TRBJ2-5, the V gene TRBV2, with 8 nucleotides matching TRBD2. CDR1 is SNHLY, CDR2 FYNNEI, per germline. With V trimmed by 2 bases and J by 5 bases, 13 bases remained unmatched. The CDR3 contains 17 residues. CDR3 bases: TGTGCCAGCAGTGAAAGGCTGGTACTAGCGGTCGCGGAGACCCAGTACTTC. Protein sequence: CASSERLVLAVAETQYF.

CDR3 in amino acids: CASSRGGDEQYF. As DNA, the CDR3 is TGTGCCAGCAGCCGAGGGGGGGACGAGCAGTACTTC. V usage is TRBV7-9 and J usage is TRBJ2-7; the D gene is possibly TRBD2 (7 bases). This CDR3 comprises 12 residues. Germline CDR1 and CDR2: SEHNR and FQNEAQ (reference sequence). V lost 5 bases and J lost 5, with 10 bases in between.

J is TRBJ1-2 and V is TRBV5-1; D is ambiguous. Germline-derived CDR1 and CDR2 are SGHRS and YFSETQ. The V end lost 4 bases, the J end lost 7 bases, and 35 bases lay between the germline ends. This CDR3 is built from 20 residues. The CDR3 loop reads CASSQSTRTIGNVRVSGYTF. CDR3 nucleotides: TGCGCCAGCAGCCAATCGACCCGCACGATCGGCAATGTAAGGGTTTCTGGCTACACCTTC. The entire variable domain, with the rest obtained from reference TRBV5-1 and TRBJ1-2, is as follows: KAGVTQTPRYLIKTRGQQVTLSCSPISGHRSVSWYQQTPGQGLQFLFEYFSETQRNKGNFPGRFSGRQFSNSRSEMNVSTLELGDSALYLCASSQSTRTIGNVRVSGYTFGSGTRLTVV.

The rearrangement links TRBV10-3 to TRBJ1-1, with D possibly matching TRBD1 (6 bases). CDR1 ENHRY and CDR2 SYGVKD come from the germline V gene. The germline V and J ends were trimmed by 9 bases and 5 bases, with 13 bases remaining between them. This CDR3 spans 12 amino acids. The CDR3 region is CAIQGDWTEAFF. CDR3 DNA: TGTGCCATACAGGGCGATTGGACTGAAGCTTTCTTT.

This clonotype has only a few counts. The rearrangement joins TRBV12-3 or TRBV12-4 to TRBJ1-6, with a possible D match to TRBD1 (5 bases). Trimming cost V 0 bases and J 0 bases, with 9 bases left between them. This CDR3 region has 17 residues. CDR3 DNA sequence: TGTGCCAGCAGTTTAGCCGGGACCTACTCCTATAATTCACCCCTCCACTTT. It encodes CASSLAGTYSYNSPLHF.

The chain links TRBV5-1 to TRBJ2-4; tentative D call: TRBD1 (6 bases). The germline CDR1 and CDR2 sequences are SGHRS and YFSETQ. V gave up 4 bases and J gave up 3 bases, with 20 bases separating them. This CDR3 region has 17 residues. Here the CDR3 DNA reads TGCGCCAGCAGCGCCTACAGGGAAGCTACGGACAAAAACATTCAGTACTTC. Protein: CASSAYREATDKNIQYF.

This clonotype was recorded many times. This chain joins TRBV12-3 or TRBV12-4 and TRBJ2-3; D possibly corresponds to TRBD2 (6 bases). The CDR3 totals 15 residues. The V end was cut by 3 bases, the J end by 2 bases, with 12 bases between. The CDR3 protein is CASSLLGGLTDTQYF. The CDR3 DNA reads as TGTGCCAGCAGTTTGCTTGGGGGACTCACAGATACGCAGTATTTT.

This clonotype occurred a few times. The CDR3 nucleotides are TGTGCCAGCAGCGTAGTCGGGAGCTCAAACGAAAAACTGTTTTTT. It codes for CASSVVGSSNEKLFF. The rearrangement uses TRBV9 and TRBJ1-4; D uncertain. V lost 0 bases and J lost 8, with 14 bases in between. The CDR3 length is 15 residues. Germline V gene data show CDR1 as SGDLS and CDR2 as YYNGEE.

Here the CDR3 reads CASRSQGPPGNTIYF. The CDR3 region has the DNA TGTGCCAGCAGGTCACAGGGGCCCCCTGGAAACACCATATATTTT. The chain employs TRBV12-3 or TRBV12-4 and TRBJ1-3, with 7 bases matching TRBD1. V was clipped by 6 bases and J by 2 bases; unmatched bases: 7. CDR3 size: 15 residues.

This clonotype has more than one count but fewer than ten. The chain carries TRBV20-1 and TRBJ2-7; maybe TRBD1 (5 bases). Germline V gives CDR1 DFQATT, CDR2 SNEGSKA (reference sequence). V lost 1 base to trimming and J lost 3 bases, with 10 bases between them. This CDR3 has 13 residues. CDR3 DNA: TGCAGTGCTAGAGCGACAGAATTCTACGAGCAGTACGTC. Its translation: CSARATEFYEQYV.

In nucleotides, the CDR3 is TGTGCCAGCCGTTTATCGACGGCTAGCTCTGGAAACACCATATATTTT. This sequence encodes CASRLSTASSGNTIYF. The chain recombines TRBV7-2 with TRBJ1-3; D remains unclear. CDR1 is SGHTA and CDR2 is FQGNSA in the germline V gene. The length of the CDR3 is 16 residues. V lost 8 bases and J 0 bases, leaving 17 bases between the germline ends.

This clonotype was seen more than once but under ten times. V and J are TRBV29-1 and TRBJ2-7, with unresolved D. The CDR3 is 16 residues long. The ends were cut back, 3 bases at V and 0 bases at J, with 18 bases in the middle. Germline V gene sequence: CDR1 SQVTM, CDR2 ANQGSEA. CDR3 nucleotides: TGCAGCGTTGAGCTTCGGAGAACGGACCTCTCCTACGAGCAGTACTTC. Residues: CSVELRRTDLSYEQYF.